This is a list of T cell receptor beta chains from one sample in a study of blood T cell repertoires in COVID-19. TCRdb's copy holds only in-frame clones and misses some; the assay was immunoSEQ multiplex PCR. The sample yields approximately 230,000 clones, around nine tenths seen once. The sample consisted of PBMCs or T cells enriched from blood (not recorded which). All receptors derive from a woman aged 45-65 years with acute COVID-19. CDR3s include the opening cysteine and the closing phenylalanine or tryptophan. D genes are given only for firm matches. Clone size is shown for a subset of rows, as once, few, many or a class of expanded clone.

clone size: NA; D gene: NA; V gene: TRBV19; J gene: TRBJ1-3; CDR3 protein: CASSRTHSSGNTIYF; CDR3 DNA: TGTGCCAGTAGTAGGACACACAGCTCTGGAAACACCATATATTTT
clone size: NA; D gene: TRBD2; V gene: TRBV9; J gene: TRBJ2-1; CDR3 protein: CASTRTSGSLEAYNEQFF; CDR3 DNA: TGTGCCAGCACCAGGACTAGCGGGAGCTTGGAGGCCTACAATGAGCAGTTCTTC
clone size: NA; D gene: NA; V gene: TRBV19; J gene: TRBJ2-1; CDR3 protein: CASKSAARNEQFF; CDR3 DNA: TGTGCCAGTAAGTCGGCCGCGAGGAATGAGCAGTTCTTC
clone size: NA; D gene: NA; V gene: TRBV5-5; J gene: TRBJ2-3; CDR3 protein: CASSLAFTDTQYF; CDR3 DNA: TGTGCCAGCAGCTTGGCCTTCACAGATACGCAGTATTTT
clone size: NA; D gene: NA; V gene: TRBV24-1; J gene: TRBJ1-5; CDR3 protein: CATSSGGGNQPQHF; CDR3 DNA: TGTGCCACCAGTTCGGGGGGTGGCAATCAGCCCCAGCATTTT
clone size: NA; D gene: TRBD2; V gene: TRBV11-3; J gene: TRBJ2-1; CDR3 protein: CASSRRLAGGPSEQFF; CDR3 DNA: TGTGCCAGCAGCCGCAGACTAGCGGGAGGTCCCTCGGAGCAGTTCTTC
clone size: NA; D gene: NA; V gene: TRBV14; J gene: TRBJ1-2; CDR3 protein: CASSPDSYYGYTF; CDR3 DNA: TGTGCCAGCAGCCCTGACAGCTACTATGGCTACACCTTC
clone size: NA; D gene: NA; V gene: TRBV10-3; J gene: TRBJ2-1; CDR3 protein: CAISEEVYNEQFF; CDR3 DNA: TGTGCCATCAGTGAGGAGGTCTACAATGAGCAGTTCTTC
clone size: NA; D gene: TRBD1; V gene: TRBV28; J gene: TRBJ1-4; CDR3 protein: CASSFSGTGVEKLFF; CDR3 DNA: TGTGCCAGCAGTTTTTCCGGGACAGGGGTTGAAAAACTGTTTTTT
clone size: NA; D gene: TRBD1; V gene: TRBV30; J gene: TRBJ2-3; CDR3 protein: CAWSDGQGADTQYF; CDR3 DNA: TGTGCCTGGAGTGACGGACAGGGGGCAGATACGCAGTATTTT
clone size: NA; D gene: TRBD1; V gene: TRBV18; J gene: TRBJ1-4; CDR3 protein: CASSQPGQGFEKLFF; CDR3 DNA: TGTGCCAGCTCACAACCGGGACAGGGGTTTGAAAAACTGTTTTTT
clone size: NA; D gene: NA; V gene: TRBV9; J gene: TRBJ2-7; CDR3 protein: CASSPPSGYEQYF; CDR3 DNA: TGTGCCAGCAGCCCCCCGAGCGGCTACGAGCAGTACTTC
clone size: NA; D gene: NA; V gene: TRBV14; J gene: TRBJ1-4; CDR3 protein: CASSQGDYEKLFF; CDR3 DNA: TGTGCCAGCAGCCAAGGGGACTATGAAAAACTGTTTTTT
clone size: NA; D gene: NA; V gene: TRBV28; J gene: TRBJ2-3; CDR3 protein: CASSLYSEAATDTQYF; CDR3 DNA: TGTGCCAGCAGTTTATACTCTGAGGCGGCCACAGATACGCAGTATTTT
clone size: NA; D gene: TRBD1; V gene: TRBV7-9; J gene: TRBJ2-7; CDR3 protein: CASSLSGQDPYEQYF; CDR3 DNA: TGTGCCAGCAGCTTATCGGGACAGGACCCCTACGAGCAGTACTTC
clone size: NA; D gene: NA; V gene: TRBV28; J gene: TRBJ2-7; CDR3 protein: CASSSRGQSYEQYF; CDR3 DNA: TGTGCCAGCAGTTCCCGGGGTCAATCCTACGAGCAGTACTTC
clone size: few; D gene: TRBD2; V gene: TRBV3-1/TRBV3-2; J gene: TRBJ2-1; CDR3 protein: CASSQDVVGGREQFF; CDR3 DNA: TGTGCCAGCAGCCAAGATGTTGTGGGCGGGAGAGAGCAGTTCTTC
clone size: NA; D gene: NA; V gene: TRBV28; J gene: TRBJ1-3; CDR3 protein: CASSLGQGHPVISGNTIYF; CDR3 DNA: TGTGCCAGCAGTTTAGGGCAGGGACACCCCGTAATCTCTGGAAACACCATATATTTT